Shown below are 26 T cell receptor beta chains from a single sample sequenced in a study of T cell responses to AZD1222 COVID-19 vaccine. Here immunoSEQ multiplex PCR was the method, and the copy in TCRdb shows in-frame clones only, minus some. This sample carries 150,000 to 200,000 clones, about 91% of them seen once, and the ten largest clones take about 4.5%. The starting material was peripheral blood, obtained on day 0 of MenACWY control vaccination. These receptors were obtained from an adult in good health.

The genes are TRBV30 and TRBJ1-5; unclear D gene. Germline V CDR1 and CDR2: GTSNPN, SVGIG (reference sequence). Trimming removed 3 bases at V and 0 bases at J, with 3 bases between. This CDR3 has 12 residues. CDR3 DNA sequence: TGTGCCTGGAGCAATAGCAATCAGCCCCAGCATTTT. Translation: CAWSNSNQPQHF.

The rearrangement uses TRBV19 and TRBJ2-7, with D perhaps TRBD2 (6 bases). From germline, CDR1 is LNHDA and CDR2 SQIVND (reference sequence). The CDR3 covers 15 residues. V lost 3 bases and J 3 bases, leaving 15 bases between the germline ends. The CDR3 region has the DNA TGTGCCAGTAGTATTCCGGGACTGTCCCTCTACGAGCAGTACTTC. Amino acid sequence: CASSIPGLSLYEQYF.

The genes are TRBV15 and TRBJ1-4; TRBD1 matches at 7 bases. Looked up from germline, CDR1 is LNHNV and CDR2 is YYDKDF (reference sequence). V dropped 5 bases and J dropped 11; count of bases not matched to a gene: 11. CDR3 size: 14 residues. In DNA, the CDR3 is TGTGCCACCAGCTCGGACAGGCTAGATTATAAACTGTTTTTT. Its protein is CATSSDRLDYKLFF.

The rearrangement joins TRBV5-1 to TRBJ2-3; the D gene is possibly TRBD2 (6 bases). The CDR3 is 15 amino acids. Trimming took off 4 bases at V and 0 bases at J, with 12 bases between the two ends. Germline CDR1 SGHRS, CDR2 YFSETQ. The CDR3 spells CASSKRVPSTDTQYF. The CDR3 DNA reads TGCGCCAGCAGCAAGCGGGTTCCTAGCACAGATACGCAGTATTTT.

The table lists this clone with a count of one. This chain links TRBV28 with TRBJ2-7, with unresolved D. V lost 6 bases and J 2 bases, leaving 5 bases between the germline ends. CDR1 and CDR2 from the germline V gene are MDHEN and SYDVKM. The CDR3 extends over 11 amino acids. The CDR3 nucleotides are TGTGCCAGCAGGCACCCCTACGAGCAGTACTTC. Its protein product is CASRHPYEQYF.

The chain recombines TRBV27 with TRBJ2-5; 9 bases are shared with TRBD1. Trimming took 4 bases from V and 5 from J; bases not matched to a gene: 5. CDR1 is MNHEY, CDR2 SMNVEV, per germline (reference sequence). The CDR3 spans 14 residues. CDR3 bases: TGTGCCAGCAGTTACAGGGGGCCGGGGGAGACCCAGTACTTC. Its protein is CASSYRGPGETQYF.

This chain uses TRBV19 with TRBJ1-1; 10 bases map to TRBD1. Trimming at V came to 3 bases and at J to 6 bases, leaving 7 bases not matched to a gene. CDR1 is LNHDA and CDR2 is SQIVND in the germline V gene (reference sequence). The CDR3 contains 15 residues. CDR3 DNA sequence: TGTGCCAGTAGTATCGGACAGGGGGTGTTCCCTGAAGCTTTCTTT. The encoded protein is CASSIGQGVFPEAFF.

V gene TRBV24-1 combines with J gene TRBJ1-5; D possibly corresponds to TRBD1 (6 bases). Trimming took off 3 bases at V and 6 bases at J, with 14 bases between the two ends. Germline V gene lookup returns CDR1 KGHDR and CDR2 SFDVKD. This CDR3 comprises 15 residues. Here the CDR3 DNA reads TGTGCCACCAGTGATGGGGAGAGGGGGAGTCAGCCCCAGCATTTT. Encoded protein: CATSDGERGSQPQHF.

The chain has TRBV27 and TRBJ2-2; possibly TRBD1 or TRBD2 for D (5 bases each). Trimming took off 2 bases at V and 5 bases at J, with 24 bases between the two ends. This CDR3 is built from 19 residues. The germline CDR1 and CDR2 sequences are MNHEY and SMNVEV (reference sequence). The CDR3, as DNA: TGTGCCAGCAGTTTAAGTCTTTTAGTAGGGGACCTGAGAACCGGGGAGCTGTTTTTT. Translating it yields CASSLSLLVGDLRTGELFF.

This clone was recorded once. The chain couples TRBV19 to TRBJ1-5, with a weak D call TRBD1 (5 bases). The CDR3 loop spans 18 amino acids. The germline V gene encodes CDR1 LNHDA and CDR2 SQIVND (reference sequence). Deletions cut 7 bases from V and 3 bases from J, with 25 bases between. In DNA form, the CDR3 reads TGTGCCAGTACCCCTGGAGGAGGGGTCGGGTTTTTCAATCAGCCCCAGCATTTT. Translated: CASTPGGGVGFFNQPQHF. Together with reference TRBV19 and TRBJ1-5, the CDR3 gives the full variable domain: DGGITQSPKYLFRKEGQNVTLSCEQNLNHDAMYWYRQDPGQGLRLIYYSQIVNDFQKGDIAEGYSVSREKKESFPLTVTSAQKNPTAFYLCASTPGGGVGFFNQPQHFGDGTRLSIL.

The CDR3 DNA reads as TGTGCCAGCAGCTTAGCCAGGGGGACCGAGACCCAGTACTTC. Encoded protein: CASSLARGTETQYF. The chain recombines TRBV7-2 with TRBJ2-5, with 7 nucleotides matching TRBD1. Germline V gene sequence: CDR1 SGHTA, CDR2 FQGNSA. The CDR3 loop spans 14 amino acids. The trim removed 0 bases at V and 5 bases at J, leaving 3 bases unmatched.

DNA for the CDR3: TGTGCCAGCAGCCTCGGATGGGAGGGTGAGCAGTTCTTC. It translates to CASSLGWEGEQFF. This chain links TRBV11-3 with TRBJ2-1, with 7 bases fitting TRBD2. The CDR3 length is 13 residues. V lost 5 bases, J lost 9 bases, and 7 bases stayed unmatched. Per germline, CDR1 SGHNT and CDR2 YENEEA.

This clone was observed a single time. This CDR3 reads CASSLSRTGGETQYF. The CDR3 DNA reads as TGCGCCAGCAGCCTCTCCCGGACAGGGGGGGAGACCCAGTACTTC. V and J are TRBV5-1 and TRBJ2-5; 10 bases are a match to TRBD1. With V trimmed by 4 bases and J by 5 bases, 8 bases remained unmatched. The CDR3 covers 15 residues. The germline V gene has CDR1 SGHRS and CDR2 YFSETQ. The full variable domain, its missing parts supplied by reference TRBV5-1 and TRBJ2-5, is KAGVTQTPRYLIKTRGQQVTLSCSPISGHRSVSWYQQTPGQGLQFLFEYFSETQRNKGNFPGRFSGRQFSNSRSEMNVSTLELGDSALYLCASSLSRTGGETQYFGPGTRLLVL.

The chain combines TRBV7-9 with TRBJ1-5; the D is unclear. V gave up 1 base and J gave up 0 bases, with 4 bases separating them. The CDR3 spans 14 residues. Germline lookup yields CDR1 SEHNR and CDR2 FQNEAQ (reference sequence). The CDR3 sequence: CASSLVDSNQPQHF. CDR3 nucleotides: TGTGCCAGCAGCTTAGTGGATAGCAATCAGCCCCAGCATTTT.

J is TRBJ2-1 and V is TRBV28, with TRBD2 matching 10 bases. CDR3 length: 16 residues. Trimming at V came to 8 bases and at J to 4 bases, leaving 11 bases not matched to a gene. Germline V lookup: CDR1 MDHEN, CDR2 SYDVKM. CDR3 sequence: CASRKWASGSYNEQFF. The CDR3 region has the DNA TGTGCCAGCCGAAAGTGGGCTAGCGGGAGTTACAATGAGCAGTTCTTC.

This rearrangement joins TRBV4-2 to TRBJ1-1; D may be TRBD1 (6 bases). V lost 5 bases to trimming and J lost 1 base, with 14 bases between them. The CDR3 spans 15 residues. Germline CDR1 is LGHNA and CDR2 is YNFKEQ. CDR3 in DNA: TGTGCCAGCAGCTCCGGACAGACTGGGAACACTGAAGCTTTCTTT. This translates into CASSSGQTGNTEAFF.

The chain joins TRBV7-2 to TRBJ2-2, with 9 nucleotides matching TRBD1. Germline values: CDR1 SGHTA, CDR2 FQGNSA. CDR3 length: 17 amino acids. V trimming: 7 bases; J trimming: 5 bases; junction bases outside the gene matches: 14. The CDR3 sequence: CASTRSRGQGGTGELFF. For the CDR3, the DNA is TGTGCCAGCACTAGAAGTCGGGGACAGGGCGGAACCGGGGAGCTGTTTTTT.

A single count supports this clone. The chain combines TRBV27 with TRBJ1-2; D not resolved. Germline CDR1 MNHEY, CDR2 SMNVEV (reference sequence). The CDR3 runs to 14 residues. Trimming shortened V by 3 bases and J by 8 bases, and 16 bases separated the two germline ends. The CDR3 sequence is CASSFSGMRRGYTF. Written as DNA, the CDR3 is TGTGCCAGCAGTTTCAGCGGGATGAGAAGGGGCTACACCTTC.

The chain employs TRBV21-1 and TRBJ1-5. TRBV21-1 corresponds to a pseudogene. This CDR3 has 18 residues. CDR3 coding DNA: TGTGCCAGCAGCAAAGGGAGCACGGGGATCTATAGCAATCAGCCCCAGCATTTT. Amino acid sequence: CASSKGSTGIYSNQPQHF.

This chain connects TRBV21-1 to TRBJ1-1. TRBV21-1 is assigned pseudogene status. CDR3 length: 11 residues. The CDR3 spells CASRRISEAFF. The CDR3 DNA reads TGTGCCAGCAGACGCATCTCTGAAGCTTTCTTT.

The chain has TRBV28 and TRBJ2-7; D gene uncertain. There are 13 residues in the CDR3. V shed 2 bases and J shed 1 base, with 6 bases lying between them. Looked up from germline, CDR1 is MDHEN and CDR2 is SYDVKM. CDR3 sequence reads: CASSLTYSYEQYF. DNA for the CDR3: TGTGCCAGCAGTTTAACTTATTCCTACGAGCAGTACTTC.

The chain couples TRBV27 to TRBJ1-5; D is possibly TRBD1 (6 bases). Germline CDR1 MNHEY, CDR2 SMNVEV (reference sequence). Trimming removed 10 bases at V and 3 bases at J, with 16 bases between. The CDR3 loop spans 14 amino acids. This CDR3 reads CAIAPGGINQPQHF. Written as DNA, the CDR3 is TGTGCCATCGCCCCCGGGGGCATCAATCAGCCCCAGCATTTT.

This chain joins TRBV6-2 or TRBV6-3 and TRBJ1-1; 7 bases map to TRBD1. V lost 2 bases and J lost 2; bases outside the gene matches: 2. This CDR3 region has 14 residues. The germline V gene encodes CDR1 MNHEY and CDR2 SVGEGT. This chain's CDR3 is CASSYNRGNTEAFF. The CDR3 nucleotides are TGTGCCAGCAGTTACAACAGGGGAAACACTGAAGCTTTCTTT.

This sequence joins TRBV19 and TRBJ1-5, with TRBD1 matching over 7 bases. Germline assignment: CDR1 LNHDA and CDR2 SQIVND (reference sequence). The CDR3 covers 14 residues. The J segment lost 7 bases and the V segment lost 10 bases, leaving 13 bases of the junction unmatched. CDR3 sequence reads: CATRDSLLEQPQHF. CDR3 bases: TGTGCCACCCGGGACAGTCTCTTAGAACAGCCCCAGCATTTT.

The genes are TRBV24-1 and TRBJ2-1; 7 bases are a match to TRBD1. CDR3 length equals 16 residues. CDR1 is KGHDR and CDR2 is SFDVKD in the germline V gene. After removal of 3 bases from V and 6 bases from J, the junction contained 10 bases not matched to a gene. The CDR3 coding sequence is TGTGCCACCAGTGATGCCCGTGACAGGGCAGGCAATGAGCAGTTCTTC. It specifies CATSDARDRAGNEQFF.

This chain connects TRBV7-2 to TRBJ2-1; TRBD2 might be the D (5 bases). Deletions cut 0 bases from V and 7 bases from J, with 7 bases between. CDR1 and CDR2 from the germline V gene are SGHTA and FQGNSA. CDR3 size: 13 residues. CDR3 loop: CASSLATGNEQFF. In DNA form, the CDR3 reads TGTGCCAGCAGCTTAGCGACGGGGAATGAGCAGTTCTTC.